This T cell receptor (beta chain) was captured by sequencing in a study of response to subunit inactivated influenza vaccine. This clonotype was recorded a few times. No antigen is known for it. TCRdb fed the RT-PCR reads into MiXCR, producing one record per CDR3 protein. The repertoire holds over 450,000 distinct CDR3 sequences, with over 10% as singletons. The CDR3 runs 13 residues. Germline CDR1 reads SQVTM; CDR2 reads ANQGSEA. The V end was cut by 4 bases, the J end by 0 bases, with 10 bases between. General study findings and limits: Researchers suggested that each seasonal influenza vaccination recruits few new T cells.

This material consisted of PBMCs from blood, taken roughly 6 weeks after vaccination. This clonotype originated in a man aged 45-65 years who received an inactivated influenza vaccine. The chain uses TRBV29-1 and TRBJ2-7; D is undetermined. The CDR3 is CSVASDTSYEQYF. The CDR3 DNA reads TGCAGCGTTGCATCCGACACCTCCTACGAGCAGTACTTC.